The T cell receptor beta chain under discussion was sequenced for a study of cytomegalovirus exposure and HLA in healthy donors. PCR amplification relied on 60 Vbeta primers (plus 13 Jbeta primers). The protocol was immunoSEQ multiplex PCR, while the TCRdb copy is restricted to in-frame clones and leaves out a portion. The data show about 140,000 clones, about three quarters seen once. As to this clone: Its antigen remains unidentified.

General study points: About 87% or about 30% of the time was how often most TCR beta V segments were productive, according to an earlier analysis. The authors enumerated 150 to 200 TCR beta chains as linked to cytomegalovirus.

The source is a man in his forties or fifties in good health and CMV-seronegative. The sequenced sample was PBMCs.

CDR3 protein: CSVVVQAGEQYF. CDR3 in DNA: TGCAGCGTTGTGGTCCAGGCGGGGGAGCAGTACTTC. The chain is built from TRBV29-1 and TRBJ2-7, with a possible D match to TRBD2 (6 bases). The CDR3 spans 12 residues. Germline assignment: CDR1 SQVTM and CDR2 ANQGSEA. V lost 4 bases to trimming and J lost 7 bases, with 14 bases between them.